This is a list of T cell receptor beta chains from one sample in a study of T cells in localized non-small cell lung cancer. This table comes from immunoSEQ multiplex PCR, and its TCRdb copy is limited to in-frame clones, with some not included. The repertoire has over 30,000 clones, roughly 90% of them found once; the top ten carry roughly 4%. This sample comprised peripheral blood, obtained before any cancer treatment. Source of these receptors: a man between 40 and 70 years old with stage I lung adenocarcinoma. Each CDR3 is given with its conserved first and last residue. A D gene is named only where the DNA matches it firmly. The size of a clone is reported for some rows only, either as once, few or many, or as a class for expanded clones.

d_call | clone_size | j_call | v_call | cdr3_aa | cdr3_nt
NA | NA | TRBJ2-2 | TRBV19 | CASSDGVGELFF | TGTGCCAGTAGTGACGGTGTTGGGGAGCTGTTTTTT
TRBD2 | NA | TRBJ2-3 | TRBV19 | CASSMSWTRVDTQYF | TGTGCCAGTAGTATGTCGTGGACTAGGGTTGATACGCAGTATTTT
NA | NA | TRBJ1-4 | TRBV27 | CASSLTYSNEKLFF | TGTGCCAGCAGTTTGACATACAGTAATGAAAAACTGTTTTTT
TRBD1 | NA | TRBJ1-2 | TRBV30 | CAWAHRGRSGYTF | TGTGCCTGGGCCCACAGGGGGAGGAGTGGCTACACCTTC
NA | NA | TRBJ1-2 | TRBV6-4 | CASPQGDYGYTF | TGTGCCAGCCCCCAAGGGGACTATGGCTACACCTTC
NA | NA | TRBJ2-5 | TRBV15 | CATSRSVETQYF | TGTGCCACCAGCAGAAGCGTAGAGACCCAGTACTTC
TRBD1 | NA | TRBJ2-1 | TRBV30 | CAWDGQGVGEQFF | TGTGCCTGGGACGGACAGGGGGTGGGTGAGCAGTTCTTC
NA | few | TRBJ1-6 | TRBV5-1 | CASSLEGGYYSPLHF | TGCGCCAGCAGCTTGGAAGGGGGGTACTATTCACCCCTCCACTTT
NA | NA | TRBJ1-4 | TRBV19 | CASGSQGYEGKLFF | TGTGCCAGTGGGTCCCAGGGCTATGAGGGAAAACTGTTTTTT
TRBD2 | NA | TRBJ2-5 | TRBV6-5 | CASAGGGSKETQYF | TGTGCCAGCGCCGGGGGGGGCTCGAAAGAGACCCAGTACTTC
NA | NA | TRBJ1-2 | TRBV6-1 | CATQVTGYGYTF | TGTGCCACCCAAGTAACGGGCTATGGCTACACCTTC
NA | NA | TRBJ1-1 | TRBV6-6 | CASSPNRRYAEAFF | TGTGCCAGCAGTCCCAATAGGCGGTACGCTGAAGCTTTCTTT
NA | NA | TRBJ1-2 | TRBV6-1 | CASGSGLGGYTF | TGTGCCAGCGGTTCAGGGTTGGGGGGCTACACCTTC